Listed below are T cell receptor beta chains from one sample, sequenced in a study of neurological immune-mediated disorders. TCRdb ran MiXCR on the 5' RACE reads and lists one entry per CDR3 protein. This sample has about 58,000 distinct CDR3 sequences, with less than 4.5% found just once. The material sequenced was PBMCs. The receptors shown here come from a man aged 30 to 45 with multiple sclerosis. CDR3s include the opening cysteine and the closing phenylalanine or tryptophan. The D gene is left open where the match is weak. Clone size is stated in some rows and not others, as once, few, many or a class when expanded.

TRBJ2-2 many 16 TRBV9 NA TGTGCCAGCAGCGTAGTAGGGGGTCGGTACACCGGGGAGCTGTTTTTT CASSVVGGRYTGELFF
TRBJ1-3 many 15 TRBV5-1 NA TGCGCCAGCAGCTTAATGGCCACTTCTGGAAACACCATATATTTT CASSLMATSGNTIYF
TRBJ1-1 many 16 TRBV18 TRBD1 TGTGCCAGCTCACAGGCGGACAGGGGGACAAACACTGAAGCTTTCTTT CASSQADRGTNTEAFF
TRBJ2-7 many 14 TRBV7-6 NA TGTGCCAGCAGCTTAAGTTCCGGGCTCTACGAGCAGTACTTC CASSLSSGLYEQYF
TRBJ1-1 many 15 TRBV6-5 NA TGTGCCAGCAGTTACCGAGTCAGGGGCAGCACTGAAGCTTTCTTT CASSYRVRGSTEAFF
TRBJ1-1 many 13 TRBV14 NA TGTGCCAGCAGCCCAGCAGGGAGTACTGAAGCTTTCTTT CASSPAGSTEAFF
TRBJ1-1 many 13 TRBV5-4 TRBD1 TGTGCCAGCAGCTTGGGACAGGGTAGTGCGGCTTTCTTT CASSLGQGSAAFF
TRBJ2-2 many 15 TRBV5-1 TRBD1 TGCGCCAGCAGCCGGACAGGGTCGAACACCGGGGAGCTGTTTTTT CASSRTGSNTGELFF
TRBJ2-7 NA 13 TRBV3-1 NA TGTGCCAGCAGCAGCCGGGACGGATACGAGCAGTACTTC CASSSRDGYEQYF
TRBJ2-1 many 15 TRBV12-3/TRBV12-4 NA TGTGCCAGCAGTTTAACCCCAGGAGGGGGGGATGAGCAGTTCTTC CASSLTPGGGDEQFF
TRBJ1-3 many 12 TRBV12-3/TRBV12-4 NA TGTGCCAGCAGTTTACCCGGAAACACCATATATTTT CASSLPGNTIYF
TRBJ2-7 many 15 TRBV20-1 NA TGCAGTGCTAGAAATGTGGCAGCCGGGTCCTACGAGCAGTACTTC CSARNVAAGSYEQYF
TRBJ2-1 many 14 TRBV4-2 NA TGTGCCAGCAGCCAGAGCTTTCAGGACGATGAGCAGTTCTTC CASSQSFQDDEQFF
TRBJ2-2 many 15 TRBV3-1 NA TGTGCCAGCAGCCCGAGAGGGGAGAGTACCGGGGAGCTGTTTTTT CASSPRGESTGELFF
TRBJ2-7 few 14 TRBV7-2 TRBD2 TGTGCCAGCAGACCGGGACTAGCGGCCTACGAGCAGTACTTC CASRPGLAAYEQYF
TRBJ1-2 many 16 TRBV5-1 NA TGCGCCAGCAGAGACGACAAGGGGGATTTTAACTATGGCTACACCTTC CASRDDKGDFNYGYTF
TRBJ2-7 many 14 TRBV9 TRBD1 TGTGCCAGCAGCGCCGGGACAGGGGGATACGAGCAGTACTTC CASSAGTGGYEQYF
TRBJ2-7 many 16 TRBV6-5 NA TGTGCCAGCAGTTACTCGATATCCCAGGGCCCCTACGAGCAGTACTTC CASSYSISQGPYEQYF
TRBJ2-3 many 15 TRBV28 TRBD2 TGTGCCAGCAGTTCCATTAGCGGGGGCACAGATACGCAGTATTTT CASSSISGGTDTQYF
TRBJ1-5 NA 19 TRBV5-6 TRBD1 TGTGCCAGCAGCTTTCTGGGTGGCGGGGGACAGCTTAAAAATCAGCCCCAGCATTTT CASSFLGGGGQLKNQPQHF
TRBJ1-6 many 17 TRBV7-9 TRBD1 TGTGCCAGCAGCGCCCCGGGGACAGGGGGCTATAATTCACCCCTCCACTTT CASSAPGTGGYNSPLHF
TRBJ2-7 many 11 TRBV3-1 NA TGTGCCAGCAGCTCGGACTATTTGCAGTACTTC CASSSDYLQYF
TRBJ2-3 NA 12 TRBV7-2 NA TGTGCCAGCAGCCCAAGTTCGGAGCCAGGGTATTTT CASSPSSEPGYF
TRBJ2-7 many 15 TRBV9 TRBD2 TGTGCCAGCAGCCAGACTAGCGGGAGGTCCTACGAGCAGTACTTC CASSQTSGRSYEQYF
TRBJ1-1 few 13 TRBV9 NA TGTGCCAGCAGCAATGGATTAGACAGCCAAGCTTTCTTT CASSNGLDSQAFF
TRBJ2-3 many 15 TRBV6-4 TRBD2 TGTGCCAGCAGTGACTCGACTAGCGGGCCAGATACGCAGTATTTT CASSDSTSGPDTQYF
TRBJ2-7 medium-sized 14 TRBV5-5 NA TGTGCCAGCAGCTTGAGGGCTGGAGCCTACGAGCAGTACTTC CASSLRAGAYEQYF
TRBJ1-1 many 14 TRBV12-3/TRBV12-4 TRBD1 TGTGCCAGCAGTTGGACAGGGGAGGACACTGAAGCTTTCTTT CASSWTGEDTEAFF
TRBJ2-7 many 16 TRBV5-1 NA TGCGCCAGCAGCTTGGGCCATGCGACGGCGACCTACGAGCAGTACTTC CASSLGHATATYEQYF
TRBJ2-6 medium-sized 14 TRBV3-1 NA TGTGCCAGCAGCCAAAGCTCTGGGGCCAACGTCCTGACTTTC CASSQSSGANVLTF
TRBJ1-2 many 14 TRBV5-1 TRBD1 TGCGCCAGCAGCACAGGGGCCGACCCCTATGGCTACACCTTC CASSTGADPYGYTF
TRBJ2-7 once 16 TRBV5-5 NA TGTGCCAGCAGCTCTCCCCCGGGCAGGAGGGCCTACGAGCAGTACTTC CASSSPPGRRAYEQYF
TRBJ1-2 many 15 TRBV10-3 NA TGTGCCATCAGTCGGGCGGGCAACTTGGCTTATGGCTACACCTTC CAISRAGNLAYGYTF
TRBJ2-7 many 15 TRBV9 TRBD2 TGTGCCAGCAGCGAGGGGACTAGCGGCAAATACGAGCAGTACTTC CASSEGTSGKYEQYF
TRBJ1-1 many 13 TRBV7-2 NA TGTGCCAGCAGCTTATTCCAGGGAATTGAAGCTTTCTTT CASSLFQGIEAFF
TRBJ1-2 many 11 TRBV29-1 NA TGCAGCGTTCGGGGGCTTGGTGGCTACACCTTC CSVRGLGGYTF
TRBJ1-1 NA 12 TRBV29-1 NA TGCAGCGGTCGACCAACGAACACTGAAGCTTTCTTT CSGRPTNTEAFF
TRBJ2-3 many 15 TRBV7-3 NA TGTGCCAGCAGCTCCGGTCCGGGGTGGACAGATACGCAGTATTTT CASSSGPGWTDTQYF
TRBJ2-3 many 13 TRBV27 NA TGTGCCAGCAGCCTCAGACAGTTTGATACGCAGTATTTT CASSLRQFDTQYF
TRBJ2-7 many 15 TRBV9 TRBD2 TGTGCCAGCAGCGTAGAAGGTAGCGGGAGTAGAGAGCAGTACTTC CASSVEGSGSREQYF
TRBJ2-2 many 16 TRBV29-1 NA TGCAGCGTTGACGGTCATAGCGGAGCGAACACCGGGGAGCTGTTTTTT CSVDGHSGANTGELFF
TRBJ2-2 many 15 TRBV5-1 TRBD2 TGCGCCAGCAGGACTAGCGGGAGAAAAACCGGGGAGCTGTTTTTT CASRTSGRKTGELFF
TRBJ1-5 NA 14 TRBV27 NA TGTGTCAGCAGTCGGCAGGGACCCAATCAGCCCCAGCATTTT CVSSRQGPNQPQHF
TRBJ2-1 many 10 TRBV20-1 NA TGCAGTGCTAGGGACAATGAGCAGTTCTTC CSARDNEQFF
TRBJ2-7 NA 13 TRBV5-1 NA TGCGCCAGCAGCTGGGACGTAGCCTACGAGCAGTACTTC CASSWDVAYEQYF
TRBJ2-5 many 15 TRBV7-8 TRBD2 TGTGCCAGCAGCACGGTAGCGGGCCTCCAAGAGACCCAGTACTTC CASSTVAGLQETQYF
TRBJ2-3 few 15 TRBV6-1 NA TGTGCCAGCAGTGAATTAAACAGCCACACAGATACGCAGTATTTT CASSELNSHTDTQYF
TRBJ2-7 many 15 TRBV4-1 NA TGCGCCAGCAGCCAAGGCCACGGGGGTTCCTACGAGCAGTACTTC CASSQGHGGSYEQYF
TRBJ1-5 many 16 TRBV3-1 TRBD1 TGTGCCAGCAGCCAAGATCGGACAGGGTGGGATCAGCCCCAGCATTTT CASSQDRTGWDQPQHF
TRBJ2-1 many 17 TRBV25-1 TRBD1 TGTGCCAGCAGTACGCCCGGGACAGGGGGGCGCAAGGGCCAGCAGTTCTTC CASSTPGTGGRKGQQFF
TRBJ2-5 many 17 TRBV3-1 TRBD1 TGTGCCAGCAGCCAAGATCCCACCGGGACAGGGTATGAGACCCAGTACTTC CASSQDPTGTGYETQYF
TRBJ2-3 many 13 TRBV7-2 NA TGTGCCAGCAGCTTAGCAGGGCCAGATACGCAGTATTTT CASSLAGPDTQYF